This is a list of T cell receptor beta chains from one sample in a study of human T cells and chemical hapten exposure. TCRdb called the RACE reads again in MiXCR, with one record for every CDR3 protein. The sample holds about 340,000 distinct CDR3 sequences, around 7% seen once. The specimen was whole blood, collected in connection with sensitization to the hapten diphenylcyclopropenone (DPC). Receptor source: a woman in her late teens or twenties with alopecia areata. Some clones in this sample may be carry-over from other donors' samples. CDR3s include the opening cysteine and the closing phenylalanine or tryptophan. A D gene is named only where the DNA matches it firmly.

length	V	J	D	CDR3
15	TRBV7-8	TRBJ2-6	NA	CASSPYLTGANVLTF
11	TRBV7-9	TRBJ2-5	NA	CASRLEETQYF
15	TRBV6-5	TRBJ1-4	TRBD1	CASSSGTGGNEKLFF
14	TRBV7-9	TRBJ2-7	TRBD1	CASSPEGAIYEQYF
14	TRBV7-3	TRBJ2-3	NA	CASSNTGEEDTQYF
14	TRBV4-1	TRBJ1-4	TRBD1	CASRQGTANEKLFF
15	TRBV5-1	TRBJ2-3	TRBD1	CASSLGRGRADTQYF
14	TRBV9	TRBJ2-1	NA	CASSVGGKDNEQFF
16	TRBV29-1	TRBJ1-2	TRBD1	CSVPRTITGGEVGYTF
17	TRBV27	TRBJ2-1	NA	CASSPPTPGPLMDEQFF
14	TRBV18	TRBJ2-3	NA	CASSPPGPTDTQYF
15	TRBV5-1	TRBJ2-1	TRBD2	CASSRSSGGPYEQFF
16	TRBV15	TRBJ2-2	NA	CATSRETTGPTGELFF
17	TRBV3-1	TRBJ2-3	NA	CASSHHGLSPGTDTQYF
16	TRBV9	TRBJ2-2	NA	CASSVEWDRDTGELFF
13	TRBV12-3/TRBV12-4	TRBJ1-1	NA	CASSFGQNTEAFF
13	TRBV7-3	TRBJ1-1	NA	CASMAMENTEAFF
13	TRBV5-1	TRBJ2-4	TRBD2	CASSSLAGNIQYF
14	TRBV11-2	TRBJ2-1	NA	CASSLDSPYNEQFF
15	TRBV20-1	TRBJ2-3	NA	CSAPAAEGYADTQYF
15	TRBV7-9	TRBJ2-7	TRBD2	CASSLIAGDSYEQYF
12	TRBV29-1	TRBJ1-5	NA	CSVRDGGRPQHF
11	TRBV7-2	TRBJ1-2	NA	CASSPQDGYTF
16	TRBV11-1	TRBJ2-7	TRBD1	CASSTRQGARSYEQYF
15	TRBV6-1	TRBJ1-4	NA	CASPDSRATNEKLFF
14	TRBV5-1	TRBJ1-1	NA	CASSSQGTNSEAFF
14	TRBV24-1	TRBJ2-3	NA	CATSDLSSADTQYF
13	TRBV6-6	TRBJ2-7	TRBD2	CASSTAGVQGQYF
15	TRBV7-9	TRBJ1-5	NA	CASSPDRTVDQPQHF
12	TRBV2	TRBJ2-5	NA	CASRQGRETQYF
16	TRBV6-1	TRBJ1-1	NA	CASSHLRTGMNTEAFF
18	TRBV28	TRBJ1-6	TRBD1	CASSLETGERPLNSPLHF
15	TRBV28	TRBJ2-5	NA	CATREGFGRQKTQYF
14	TRBV29-1	TRBJ2-5	TRBD2	CSVEVLAGGETQYF
15	TRBV28	TRBJ1-5	NA	CASSLSVPSNQPQHF
15	TRBV7-2	TRBJ2-2	NA	CASSGSQGGTGELFF
17	TRBV4-3	TRBJ2-2	NA	CASSQDLEGPNTGELFF
13	TRBV28	TRBJ2-7	NA	CASSLKGGTEQYF
15	TRBV5-1	TRBJ2-3	TRBD1	CASVPTGTATDTQYF
14	TRBV15	TRBJ1-6	NA	CATSRTGIGSPLHF
17	TRBV6-2/TRBV6-3	TRBJ2-3	NA	CASSYSSRGPSTDTQYF
13	TRBV7-8	TRBJ2-3	NA	CASSFPGADTQYF
14	TRBV12-3/TRBV12-4	TRBJ1-5	NA	CASSLEKSVQPQHF
15	TRBV20-1	TRBJ2-3	NA	CSARDLLRDTDTQYF
14	TRBV27	TRBJ1-3	TRBD1	CASSLRGPGNTIYF
14	TRBV18	TRBJ1-5	TRBD1	CASSGQGSNQPQHF
15	TRBV11-1	TRBJ2-1	NA	CASSLVKGGAGEQFF
13	TRBV29-1	TRBJ1-2	NA	CSVVGRFDYGYTF
13	TRBV3-1	TRBJ2-1	NA	CASSPRLGIEQFF
15	TRBV27	TRBJ2-2	TRBD2	CASSFTSGGSGELFF
16	TRBV7-2	TRBJ2-3	TRBD2	CASSPHGLAGGFTQYF
15	TRBV5-1	TRBJ2-3	TRBD2	CASSSGLDPTDTQYF
15	TRBV28	TRBJ1-3	NA	CASSPGTFSGNTIYF
14	TRBV5-4	TRBJ2-7	NA	CASSLETGLHEQYF
12	TRBV12-3/TRBV12-4	TRBJ1-2	NA	CASSQQDYGYTF
15	TRBV7-7	TRBJ2-5	TRBD2	CASSPPGLAGETQYF